The 14 T cell receptor beta chains below come from one sample, sequenced in a study of OX40 agonist ivuxolimab in advanced cancers. Method: immunoSEQ multiplex PCR; TCRdb's copy keeps in-frame clones and lacks some. The table includes around 60,000 clones, 80% to 90% detected once. Sequencing used CD4+ or CD8+ T cells sorted from blood, obtained in a trial of the OX40 agonist ivuxolimab. The source of these receptors is an adult with an advanced solid tumor such as melanoma, head and neck, liver or kidney cancer.

The V and J genes are TRBV4-3 and TRBJ1-1; weak D call: TRBD1 (5 bases). This CDR3 contains 17 residues. Trimming stripped 7 bases from V and 1 base from J, with 22 bases between. CDR1 is LGHNA, CDR2 YSLEER, per germline. As DNA, the CDR3 is TGCGCCAGCACCTCCACTTTTAGAAGTGGGGGGAACACTGAAGCTTTCTTT. It yields the protein CASTSTFRSGGNTEAFF.

The chain employs TRBV6-1 and TRBJ2-7; 9 bases line up with TRBD2. V trimming: 9 bases; J trimming: 0 bases; junction bases outside the gene matches: 6. This CDR3 is built from 14 residues. CDR1 is MNHNS and CDR2 is SASEGT in the germline V gene. CDR3 amino acids: CASGKLAGSYEQYF. CDR3 sequence (DNA): TGTGCCAGTGGGAAACTAGCGGGCTCCTACGAGCAGTACTTC.

The chain combines TRBV18 with TRBJ1-3, with D unresolved. Germline V CDR1 and CDR2: KGHSH, LQKENI. Trimming stripped 2 bases from V and 0 bases from J, with 8 bases between. The CDR3 is 15 amino acids. DNA for the CDR3: TGTGCCAGCTCACCAAGCGCCTACTCTGGAAACACCATATATTTT. Encoded protein: CASSPSAYSGNTIYF.

The V gene is TRBV5-4, the J gene TRBJ2-1; weak D call: TRBD2 (5 bases). Trimming removed 0 bases at V and 6 bases at J, with 19 bases between. CDR3 length: 17 residues. Looked up from germline, CDR1 is SGHNT and CDR2 is YYREEE (reference sequence). The CDR3: CASSLVIGIIVSNEQFF. CDR3 sequence (DNA): TGTGCCAGCAGCTTGGTCATCGGGATTATTGTTTCCAATGAGCAGTTCTTC.

This clone was found a few times. CDR3: CASSQDQGANTEAFF. The CDR3 nucleotides are TGCGCCAGCAGCCAAGATCAGGGGGCCAACACTGAAGCTTTCTTT. The chain has TRBV4-1 and TRBJ1-1; 8 bases match TRBD1. Looked up from germline, CDR1 is MGHRA and CDR2 is YSYEKL. The CDR3 is made up of 15 amino acids. V shed 0 bases, J shed 2 bases, and the junction held 2 bases outside the gene matches.

This clone appeared once. This chain links TRBV7-2 with TRBJ1-2; D unresolved. This CDR3 spans 12 amino acids. The germline V and J ends were trimmed by 4 bases and 1 base, with 4 bases remaining between them. Germline V gene sequence: CDR1 SGHTA, CDR2 FQGNSA. The chain's CDR3 is CASSYNNYGYTF. DNA for the CDR3: TGTGCCAGCAGCTACAATAACTATGGCTACACCTTC.

The chain uses TRBV7-2 and TRBJ1-2; no firm D call. In germline, CDR1 is SGHTA, CDR2 FQGNSA. This CDR3 is built from 12 residues. As DNA, the CDR3 is TGTGCAAGCGCCGCGTCCAACTATGGCTACACCTTC. Protein product: CASAASNYGYTF. The full variable domain, in which reference TRBV7-2 and TRBJ1-2 provide the parts outside the CDR3, is GAGVSQSPSNKVTEKGKDVELRCDPISGHTALYWYRQSLGQGLEFLIYFQGNSAPDKSGLPSDRFSAERTGGSVSTLTIQRTQQEDSAVYLCASAASNYGYTFGSGTRLTVV.

This clone was seen once. The chain combines TRBV7-3 with TRBJ2-1, with no clear D. The germline gives CDR1 SGHTA, CDR2 FQGTGA. Trimming removed 5 bases at V and 6 bases at J, with 14 bases between. This CDR3 is built from 14 residues. This chain's CDR3 is CASSKGSSVNEQFF. In nucleotides, the CDR3 is TGTGCCAGCAGCAAAGGGTCGTCGGTCAATGAGCAGTTCTTC.

The chain uses TRBV7-6 and TRBJ2-2; TRBD2 matches at 10 bases. Germline values: CDR1 SGHVS, CDR2 FNYEAQ. CDR3 length: 18 residues. The V segment lost 6 bases and the J segment 7 bases; nucleotides outside the gene matches: 17. For the CDR3, the DNA is TGTGCCAGCAGTCTACGGGGACTAGCGAGACCCTTAAGCGGGGAGCTGTTTTTT. Amino acid sequence: CASSLRGLARPLSGELFF.

The chain has TRBV7-9 and TRBJ1-3; D unresolved. Trimming took off 3 bases at V and 0 bases at J, with 0 bases between the two ends. In germline, CDR1 is SEHNR, CDR2 FQNEAQ (reference sequence). The CDR3 is 12 amino acids. CDR3 amino acids: CASSFSGNTIYF. In nucleotides, the CDR3 is TGTGCCAGCAGCTTCTCTGGAAACACCATATATTTT. The variable domain in full, completed from reference TRBV7-9 and TRBJ1-3, reads DTGVSQNPRHKITKRGQNVTFRCDPISEHNRLYWYRQTLGQGPEFLTYFQNEAQLEKSRLLSDRFSAERPKGSFSTLEIQRTEQGDSAMYLCASSFSGNTIYFGEGSWLTVV.

This rearrangement joins TRBV6-5 to TRBJ1-3; D possibly corresponds to TRBD1 (5 bases). The CDR3 has 14 amino acids. Trimming removed 7 bases at V and 0 bases at J, with 10 bases between. The germline V gene encodes CDR1 MNHEY and CDR2 SVGAGI. The CDR3 sequence is CASTPGGSGNTIYF. The CDR3 coding sequence is TGTGCCAGCACCCCGGGGGGCTCTGGAAACACCATATATTTT.

The chain combines TRBV7-8 with TRBJ2-1, with 11 nucleotides matching TRBD2. Germline CDR1 SGHVS, CDR2 FQNEAQ. V was clipped by 5 bases and J by 4 bases; unmatched bases: 4. This CDR3 has 15 amino acids. In DNA, the CDR3 is TGTGCCAGCAGCACCGGACTAGCGGGTTACAATGAGCAGTTCTTC. This gives the protein CASSTGLAGYNEQFF.

V gene TRBV18 combines with J gene TRBJ1-4, with 8 bases fitting TRBD1. V lost 2 bases and J lost 8; bases outside the gene matches: 4. The length of the CDR3 is 14 residues. The germline gives CDR1 KGHSH, CDR2 LQKENI. CDR3 region: CASSPGQGSEKLFF. In DNA form, the CDR3 reads TGTGCCAGCTCACCAGGACAGGGAAGCGAAAAACTGTTTTTT.

The chain is built from TRBV5-8 and TRBJ2-7; D might be TRBD1 or TRBD2, each matching 6 bases. Looked up from germline, CDR1 is SGHTS and CDR2 is YDEGEE. The CDR3 is made up of 14 amino acids. Trimming cost V 6 bases and J 3 bases, with 16 bases left between them. CDR3 amino acids: CASNYQGGLYEQYV. The CDR3 DNA is TGTGCCAGCAACTATCAAGGGGGACTCTACGAGCAGTACGTC.